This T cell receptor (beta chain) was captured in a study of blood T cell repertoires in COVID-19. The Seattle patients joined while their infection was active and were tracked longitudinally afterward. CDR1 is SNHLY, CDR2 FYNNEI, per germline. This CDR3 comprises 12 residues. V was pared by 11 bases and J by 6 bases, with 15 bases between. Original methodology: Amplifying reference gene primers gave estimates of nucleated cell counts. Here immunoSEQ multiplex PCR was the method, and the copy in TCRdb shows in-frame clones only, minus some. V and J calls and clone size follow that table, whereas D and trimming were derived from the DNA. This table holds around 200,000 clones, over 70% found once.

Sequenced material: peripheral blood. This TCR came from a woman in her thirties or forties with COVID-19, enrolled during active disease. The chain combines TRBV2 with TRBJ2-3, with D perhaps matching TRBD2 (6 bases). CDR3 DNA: TGTGCCCGACCGGGACTGGGGGATACGCAGTATTTT. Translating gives CARPGLGDTQYF.